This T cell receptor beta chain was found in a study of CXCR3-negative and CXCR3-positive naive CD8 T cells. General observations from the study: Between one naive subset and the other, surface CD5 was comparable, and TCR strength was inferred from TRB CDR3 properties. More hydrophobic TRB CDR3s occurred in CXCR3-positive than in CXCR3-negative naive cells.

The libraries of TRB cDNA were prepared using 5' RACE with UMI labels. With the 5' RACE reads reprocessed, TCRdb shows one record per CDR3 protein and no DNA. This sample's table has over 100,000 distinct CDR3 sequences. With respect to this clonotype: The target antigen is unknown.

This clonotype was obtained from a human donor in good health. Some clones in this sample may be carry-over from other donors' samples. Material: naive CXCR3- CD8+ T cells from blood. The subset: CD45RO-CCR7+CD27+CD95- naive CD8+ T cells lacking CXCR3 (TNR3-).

The CDR3 sequence is CSARWGNSYEQYF. The chain links TRBV20-1 to TRBJ2-7. In germline, CDR1 is DFQATT, CDR2 SNEGSKA (reference sequence). The CDR3 is 13 residues long.